This T cell receptor (beta chain) derives from a study of blood T cell repertoires in COVID-19. In the study overall: The origin of the acute and convalescent COVID-19 samples was the United States, Italy and Spain. PBMCs, B-cell-depleted T cells, or T cells were the source of the cDNA or gDNA that made up the material.

Authors' methods: Reference gene primer amplification yielded estimated nucleated cell counts. Profiling relied on immunoSEQ multiplex PCR, and the TCRdb table lists in-frame clones only, not all of them. V and J calls and clone size follow that table, whereas D and trimming were derived from the DNA. The sample lists about 100,000 clones, less than 90% seen once, with 3.8% in the top ten. The receptor comes from a man aged 55 to 70 with acute or convalescent COVID-19. Sequences were obtained from peripheral blood.

CDR3 in DNA: TGTGCCAGCCCGAACCCGCCTAGCGGGAGCTCCTACGAGCAGTACTTC. Its translation is CASPNPPSGSSYEQYF. This chain connects TRBV6-4 to TRBJ2-7; 10 bases fit TRBD2. This CDR3 region has 16 residues. V shed 8 bases and J 0 bases; nucleotides not matched to a gene: 10. Germline CDR1 reads MRHNA; CDR2 reads SNTAGT.